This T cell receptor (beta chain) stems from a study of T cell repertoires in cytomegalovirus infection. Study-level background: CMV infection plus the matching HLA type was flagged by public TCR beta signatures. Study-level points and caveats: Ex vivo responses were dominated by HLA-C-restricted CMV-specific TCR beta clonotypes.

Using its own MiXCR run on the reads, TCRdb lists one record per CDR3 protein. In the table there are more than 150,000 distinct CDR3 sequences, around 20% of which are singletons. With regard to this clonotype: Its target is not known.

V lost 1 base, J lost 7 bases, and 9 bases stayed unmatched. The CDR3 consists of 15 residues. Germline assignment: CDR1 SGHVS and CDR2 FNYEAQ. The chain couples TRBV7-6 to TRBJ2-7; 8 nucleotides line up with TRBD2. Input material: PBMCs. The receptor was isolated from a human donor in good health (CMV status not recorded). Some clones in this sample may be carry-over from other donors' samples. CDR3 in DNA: TGTGCCAGCAGCTTAGATCCGGGAGGGCCTGAAGAGCAGTACTTC. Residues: CASSLDPGGPEEQYF. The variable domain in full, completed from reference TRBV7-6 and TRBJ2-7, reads GAGVSQSPRYKVTKRGQDVALRCDPISGHVSLYWYRQALGQGPEFLTYFNYEAQQDKSGLPNDRFSAERPEGSISTLTIQRTEQRDSAMYRCASSLDPGGPEEQYFGPGTRLTVT.